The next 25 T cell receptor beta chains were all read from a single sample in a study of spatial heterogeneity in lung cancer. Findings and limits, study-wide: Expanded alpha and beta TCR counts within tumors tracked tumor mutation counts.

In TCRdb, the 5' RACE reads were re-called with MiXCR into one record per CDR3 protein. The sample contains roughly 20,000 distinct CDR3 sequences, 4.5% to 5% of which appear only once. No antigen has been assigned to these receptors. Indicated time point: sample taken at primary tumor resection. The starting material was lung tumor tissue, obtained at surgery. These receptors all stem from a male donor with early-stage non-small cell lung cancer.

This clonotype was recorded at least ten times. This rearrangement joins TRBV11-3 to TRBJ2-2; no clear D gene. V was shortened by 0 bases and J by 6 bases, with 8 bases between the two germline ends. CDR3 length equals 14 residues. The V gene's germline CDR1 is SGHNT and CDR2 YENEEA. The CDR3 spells CASSLDQISGELFF. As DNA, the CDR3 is TGTGCCAGCAGCTTAGATCAAATATCCGGGGAGCTGTTTTTT.

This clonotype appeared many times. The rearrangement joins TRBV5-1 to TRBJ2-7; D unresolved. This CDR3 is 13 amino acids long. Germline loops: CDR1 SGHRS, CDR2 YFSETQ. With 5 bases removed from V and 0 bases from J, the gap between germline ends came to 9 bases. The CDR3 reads CASRSPGSYEQYF. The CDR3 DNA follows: TGCGCCAGCAGATCTCCGGGCTCCTACGAGCAGTACTTC.

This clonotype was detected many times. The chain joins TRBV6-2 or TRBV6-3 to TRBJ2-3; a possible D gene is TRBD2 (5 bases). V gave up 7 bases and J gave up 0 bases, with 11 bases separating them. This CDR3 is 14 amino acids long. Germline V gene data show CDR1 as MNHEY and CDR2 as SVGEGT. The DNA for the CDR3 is TGTGCCAGCATTCAGCGGTCAAGCACAGATACGCAGTATTTT. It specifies CASIQRSSTDTQYF.

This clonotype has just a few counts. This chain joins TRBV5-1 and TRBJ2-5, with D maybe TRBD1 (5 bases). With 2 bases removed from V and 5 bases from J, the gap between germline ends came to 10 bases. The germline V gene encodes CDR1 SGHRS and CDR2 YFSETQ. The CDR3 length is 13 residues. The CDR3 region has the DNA TGCGCCAGCAGCTTTACAGGTGGCGAGACCCAGTACTTC. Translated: CASSFTGGETQYF.

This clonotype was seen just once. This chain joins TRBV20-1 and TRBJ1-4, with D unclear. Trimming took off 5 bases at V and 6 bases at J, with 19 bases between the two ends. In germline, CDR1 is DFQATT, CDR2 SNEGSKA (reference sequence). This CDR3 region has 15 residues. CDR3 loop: CSARGRRGWDEKLFF. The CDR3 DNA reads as TGCAGTGCTCGCGGCCGTCGAGGCTGGGATGAAAAACTGTTTTTT.

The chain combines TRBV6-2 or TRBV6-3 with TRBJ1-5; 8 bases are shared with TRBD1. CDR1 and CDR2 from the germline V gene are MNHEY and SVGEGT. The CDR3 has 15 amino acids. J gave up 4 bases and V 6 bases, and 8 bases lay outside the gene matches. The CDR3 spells CASRPGTGPNQPQHF. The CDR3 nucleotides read TGTGCCAGCAGACCCGGGACAGGCCCTAATCAGCCCCAGCATTTT.

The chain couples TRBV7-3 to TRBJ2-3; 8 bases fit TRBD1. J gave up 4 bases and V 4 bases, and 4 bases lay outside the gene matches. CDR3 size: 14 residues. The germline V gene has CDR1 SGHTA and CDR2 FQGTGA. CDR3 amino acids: CASSSGQGPDTQYF. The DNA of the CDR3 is TGTGCCAGCAGCTCCGGACAGGGACCAGATACGCAGTATTTT.

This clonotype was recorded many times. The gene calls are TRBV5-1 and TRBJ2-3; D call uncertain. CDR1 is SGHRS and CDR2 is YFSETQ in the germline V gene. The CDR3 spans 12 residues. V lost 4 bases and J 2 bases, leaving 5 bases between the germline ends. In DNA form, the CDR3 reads TGCGCCAGCAGCGAAATCACAGATACGCAGTATTTT. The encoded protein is CASSEITDTQYF.

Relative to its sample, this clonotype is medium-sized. In nucleotides, the CDR3 is TGTGCCAGCAGTTTATCGTGGACAGGCACAGATACGCAGTATTTT. This sequence encodes CASSLSWTGTDTQYF. The J gene is TRBJ2-3, the V gene TRBV27; D is possibly TRBD1 (6 bases). Germline-derived CDR1 and CDR2 are MNHEY and SMNVEV (reference sequence). The CDR3 covers 15 residues. The ends were cut back, 0 bases at V and 1 base at J, with 8 bases in the middle.

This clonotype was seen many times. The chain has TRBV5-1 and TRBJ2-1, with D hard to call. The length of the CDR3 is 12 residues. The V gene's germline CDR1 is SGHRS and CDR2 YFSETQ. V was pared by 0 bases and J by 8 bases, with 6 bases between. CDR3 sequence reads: CASSLGVYEQFF. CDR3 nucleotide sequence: TGCGCCAGCAGCTTGGGGGTGTATGAGCAGTTCTTC.

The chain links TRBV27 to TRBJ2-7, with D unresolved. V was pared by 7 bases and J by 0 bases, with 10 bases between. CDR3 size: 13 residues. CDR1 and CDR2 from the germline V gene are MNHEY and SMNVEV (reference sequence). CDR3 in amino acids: CASKQYDSYEQYF. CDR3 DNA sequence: TGTGCCAGCAAACAGTACGACTCCTACGAGCAGTACTTC.

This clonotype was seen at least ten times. The CDR3 reads CASRGQTRGTQYF. CDR3 sequence (DNA): TGTGCCAGCAGAGGACAGACCAGAGGGACCCAGTACTTC. This chain uses TRBV12-3 or TRBV12-4 with TRBJ2-5, with TRBD1 as a possible D gene (6 bases). The CDR3 length is 13 residues. Between the trimmed V and J ends, which lost 6 bases and 7 bases, there was a span of 15 bases.

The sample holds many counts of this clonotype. CDR3: CAWSGTGLSTNEKLFF. CDR3 nucleotides: TGTGCCTGGAGTGGGACAGGGCTTTCAACTAATGAAAAACTGTTTTTT. The V and J genes are TRBV30 and TRBJ1-4; TRBD1 aligns across 8 bases. V trimming: 1 base; J trimming: 0 bases; junction bases outside the gene matches: 4. CDR3 size: 16 residues. Germline lookup yields CDR1 GTSNPN and CDR2 SVGIG (reference sequence).

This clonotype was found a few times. CDR3 protein: CASSSLGVQAFF. In nucleotides, the CDR3 is TGTGCCAGCAGCTCCTTAGGGGTTCAGGCTTTCTTT. The genes are TRBV7-2 and TRBJ1-1, with a possible D match to TRBD1 (5 bases). Germline V gene data show CDR1 as SGHTA and CDR2 as FQGNSA. V was trimmed by 4 bases and J by 11 bases, leaving 14 bases between them. This CDR3 has 12 amino acids.

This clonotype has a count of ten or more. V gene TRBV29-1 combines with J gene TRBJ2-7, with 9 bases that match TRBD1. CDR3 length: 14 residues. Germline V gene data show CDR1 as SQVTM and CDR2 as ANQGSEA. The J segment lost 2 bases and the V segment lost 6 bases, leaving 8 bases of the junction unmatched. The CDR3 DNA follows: TGCAGCGTCATGACCGACAGGGGGACCTACGAGCAGTACTTC. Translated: CSVMTDRGTYEQYF.

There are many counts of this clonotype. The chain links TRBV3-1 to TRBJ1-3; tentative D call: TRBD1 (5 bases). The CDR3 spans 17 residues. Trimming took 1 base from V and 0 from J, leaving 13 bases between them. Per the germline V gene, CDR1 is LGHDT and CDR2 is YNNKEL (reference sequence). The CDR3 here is CASSQGVTGLSGNTIYF. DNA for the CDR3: TGTGCCAGCAGCCAAGGTGTTACAGGCCTCTCTGGAAACACCATATATTTT.

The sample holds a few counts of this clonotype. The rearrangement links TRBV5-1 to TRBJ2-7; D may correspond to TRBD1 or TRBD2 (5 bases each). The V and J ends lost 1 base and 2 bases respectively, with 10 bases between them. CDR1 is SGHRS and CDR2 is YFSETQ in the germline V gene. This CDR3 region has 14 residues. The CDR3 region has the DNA TGCGCCAGCAGCTTGTACGGGGCGACCTACGAGCAGTACTTC. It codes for CASSLYGATYEQYF.

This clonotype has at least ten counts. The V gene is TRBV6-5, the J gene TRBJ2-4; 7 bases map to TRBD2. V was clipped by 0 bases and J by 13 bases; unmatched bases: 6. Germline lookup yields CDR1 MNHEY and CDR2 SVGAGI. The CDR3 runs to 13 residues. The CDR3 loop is CASSYSRREGQYF. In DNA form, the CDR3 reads TGTGCCAGCAGTTACTCCCGGAGGGAGGGCCAGTACTTC.

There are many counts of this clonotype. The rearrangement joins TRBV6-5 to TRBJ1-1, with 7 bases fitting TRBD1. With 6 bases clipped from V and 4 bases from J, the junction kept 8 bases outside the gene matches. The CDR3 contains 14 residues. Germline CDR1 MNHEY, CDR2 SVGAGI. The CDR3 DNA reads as TGTGCCAGCAGCCAACAGGGGTTCTTCACTGAAGCTTTCTTT. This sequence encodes CASSQQGFFTEAFF.

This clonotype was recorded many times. The DNA of the CDR3 is TGTGCCAGTAGTATGATGCGGGGGGGCGAAGAGACCCAGTACTTC. It specifies CASSMMRGGEETQYF. V usage is TRBV19 and J usage is TRBJ2-5; 9 positions match TRBD2. V shed 3 bases, J shed 3 bases, and the junction held 5 bases outside the gene matches. CDR1 LNHDA and CDR2 SQIVND come from the germline V gene (reference sequence). The CDR3 runs to 15 residues.

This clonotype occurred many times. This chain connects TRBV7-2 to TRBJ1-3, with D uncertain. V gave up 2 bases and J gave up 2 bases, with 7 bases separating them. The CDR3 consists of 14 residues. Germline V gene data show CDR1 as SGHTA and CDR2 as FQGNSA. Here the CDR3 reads CASSLSTAGNTIYF. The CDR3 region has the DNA TGTGCCAGCAGCTTAAGCACGGCTGGAAACACCATATATTTT.

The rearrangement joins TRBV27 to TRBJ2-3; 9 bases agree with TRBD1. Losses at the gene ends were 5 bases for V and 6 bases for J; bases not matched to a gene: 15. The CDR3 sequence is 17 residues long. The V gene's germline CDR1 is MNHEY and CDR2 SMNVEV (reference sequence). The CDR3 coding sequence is TGTGCCAGCAGTCTCTCGGACGGACAGGGGAGGTCTGATACGCAGTATTTT. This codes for CASSLSDGQGRSDTQYF.

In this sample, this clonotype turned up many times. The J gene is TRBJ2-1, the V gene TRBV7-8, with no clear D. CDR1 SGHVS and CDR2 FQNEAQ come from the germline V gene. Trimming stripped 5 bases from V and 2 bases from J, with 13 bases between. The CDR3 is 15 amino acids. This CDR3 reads CASSRRRGPYNEQFF. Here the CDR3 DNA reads TGTGCCAGCAGCAGACGACGAGGCCCCTACAATGAGCAGTTCTTC.

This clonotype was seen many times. The chain's CDR3 is CASIPGHGRSNQPQHF. For the CDR3, the DNA is TGTGCCAGCATCCCGGGACACGGACGATCCAATCAGCCCCAGCATTTT. The chain joins TRBV21-1 to TRBJ1-5; the table calls TRBD1, which could not be checked here. TRBV21-1 is a pseudogene. The CDR3 totals 16 residues.

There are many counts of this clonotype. DNA for the CDR3: TGTGCCAGCAGCGCCGGACGGTATAGCAATCAGCCCCAGCATTTT. Its translation: CASSAGRYSNQPQHF. The chain combines TRBV9 with TRBJ1-5; D gene ambiguous. CDR1 and CDR2 from the germline V gene are SGDLS and YYNGEE. The CDR3 has 15 residues. V lost 3 bases, J lost 0 bases, and 10 bases lay in between.